This T cell receptor (beta chain) was found in a study of blood T cells in healthy people across ages. Study-wide results and caveats: Greater diversity and more naive CD4+ cells were seen in long-lived donors than in aged donors.

With 1 base removed from V and 1 base from J, the gap between germline ends came to 7 bases. CDR1 and CDR2 (germline): LGHNA, YNFKEQ. The CDR3 extends over 14 amino acids. Comment on this clonotype: What it binds is not known.

The use of a sample-barcoded 5' primer and a J-beta primer mix characterized a second PCR of about 7 to 12 cycles. Carrying 12 random nucleotides, a template-switch adaptor labeled each individual cDNA molecule. TCRdb passed the 5' RACE reads through MiXCR, listing each CDR3 protein once. Seen here are 850,000 to 1,000,000 distinct CDR3 sequences, approximately 50% observed once, and the top ten hold around 21%. This chain uses TRBV4-2 with TRBJ1-1; TRBD1 is a possible D gene (5 bases). The receptor's source is a woman between 55 and 75 years old in good health. Specimen: blood. CDR3 nucleotides: TGTGCCAGCAGCCAAGTTCAGGGGAACACTGAAGCTTTCTTT. Protein product: CASSQVQGNTEAFF.